This TCR beta chain was obtained from a study of T cell changes during pregnancy in multiple sclerosis. The repertoire was sequenced with immunoSEQ multiplex PCR; TCRdb's copy has only in-frame clones and lacks some. The sample has roughly 38,000 clones, under 95% seen once. This clone was detected only once. Trimming cost V 0 bases and J 7 bases; bases outside gene matches: 9. CDR1 MGHRA and CDR2 YSYEKL come from the germline V gene. The CDR3 is 17 residues long. The receptor's source is a female donor in good health, enrolled as a control in a pregnancy study. The sample here was CD4+ T cells from peripheral blood mononuclear cells, taken in the second trimester of pregnancy. The V and J genes are TRBV4-1 and TRBJ1-2; 12 nucleotides agree with TRBD1. In DNA form, the CDR3 reads TGCGCCAGCAGCCAAGATCCCGGGACAGGGGGCCTTGGTGGCTACACCTTC. Amino acids: CASSQDPGTGGLGGYTF.